The present T cell receptor beta chain was sequenced within a study of PD-1 blockade in classical Hodgkin lymphoma. Germline CDR1 reads SGHNT; CDR2 reads YYREEE (reference sequence). The CDR3 has 12 residues. V gave up 4 bases and J gave up 5 bases, with 9 bases separating them. Each of the patients experienced relapse following autologous stem cell transplantation, and their brentuximab vedotin exposure differed. The protocol was immunoSEQ multiplex PCR, while the TCRdb copy is restricted to in-frame clones and leaves out a portion. Of roughly 140,000 clones in the sample, 78% were seen once. Study-level points and caveats: Whereas CD4+ TCR diversity had risen significantly by C4D1, CD8+ TCR diversity had not. Patients newly diagnosed and complete responders had comparable baseline diversity.

This clone was found a few times. The target antigen is unknown. The material sequenced was peripheral blood mononuclear cells (PBMCs), taken before the second cycle of nivolumab. This rearrangement joins TRBV5-4 to TRBJ1-2; D remains unclear. The sequence was obtained from a human donor with classical Hodgkin lymphoma. The CDR3 is CASSRTVYGYTF. The CDR3 bases are TGTGCCAGCAGCCGGACCGTGTATGGCTACACCTTC.